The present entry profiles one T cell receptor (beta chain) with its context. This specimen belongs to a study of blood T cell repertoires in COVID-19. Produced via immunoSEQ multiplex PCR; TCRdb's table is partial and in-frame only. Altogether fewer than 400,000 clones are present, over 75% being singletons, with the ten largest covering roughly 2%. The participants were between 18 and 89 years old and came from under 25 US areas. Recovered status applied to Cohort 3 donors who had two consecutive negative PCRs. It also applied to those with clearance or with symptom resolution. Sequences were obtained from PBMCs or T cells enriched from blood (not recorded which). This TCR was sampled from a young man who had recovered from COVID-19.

The CDR3 sequence is CASSPPGQGGNTIYF. CDR3 DNA sequence: TGTGCCAGCTCACCACCGGGACAGGGGGGAAACACCATATATTTT. The gene calls are TRBV18 and TRBJ1-3; 10 positions agree with TRBD1. Germline trimming cut 0 bases from V and 4 bases from J; bases unmatched to any gene: 0. This CDR3 region has 15 residues. Looked up from germline, CDR1 is KGHSH and CDR2 is LQKENI.